The sequence of this TCR beta chain was determined in a study of technical replicates of blood from a few donors listed by TCRdb under 2017. Regarding this clone: Its antigen target is currently unknown. No qualities accompany the bases; no much larger clone lies one base away.

The protocol used for the library was the immunoSEQ multiplex PCR assay. TCRdb holds this immuneACCESS table with in-frame rearrangements only. Some clones are missing; in checked studies, unresolved V genes explain under half, and the rest has no known cause. Across this sample there are about 97,000 clones, with approximately 96% seen only once. Approximately 0.38% of the sample lies in the top ten. Its CDR3 holds 14 amino acids, cysteine through phenylalanine. The DNA shown is the 42-base CDR3, in frame from base 1. Via the germline V gene, CDR1 is SGHDN and CDR2 FVKESK. The trim is 8 bases for V and 3 bases for J, with a gap of 14 bases between the germline ends.

The source is a human donor in good health. The chain couples TRBV14 to TRBJ2-4; possibly the D gene is TRBD2, per 6 matching bases. Material for sequencing was T cells isolated from PBMCs. In nucleotide form, the sequence is TGTGCCAGCTCGGGGCAGGGAGGCAAAAACATTCAGTACTTC. Translated, this gives CASSGQGGKNIQYF.